The present TCR beta chain was sequenced within a study of blood T cell repertoires in COVID-19. Study context: Sources were T cells, B-cell-depleted T cells, or PBMCs; the material itself was cDNA or gDNA.

In the source study's methods: Estimation of nucleated cell counts was performed using reference gene primer amplification. TCRdb keeps only in-frame clones here, not all; method: immunoSEQ multiplex PCR. V, J and clone size are those of that table, while D and trimming were read from the DNA. The sample holds about 190,000 clones, approximately 87% seen once. V lost 4 bases to trimming and J lost 4 bases; unmatched junction nucleotides: 12. This CDR3 is 17 amino acids long. Germline V gives CDR1 SGHRS, CDR2 YFSETQ. The table lists this clone with a count of one. This clonotype was sampled from a young woman who had recovered from COVID-19. This chain connects TRBV5-1 to TRBJ2-1; 9 bases are shared with TRBD1. The specimen was peripheral blood. CDR3 in DNA: TGCGCCAGCAGCATTCAACCCGGACAGGGGTTTTACAATGAGCAGTTCTTC. Translating it yields CASSIQPGQGFYNEQFF.